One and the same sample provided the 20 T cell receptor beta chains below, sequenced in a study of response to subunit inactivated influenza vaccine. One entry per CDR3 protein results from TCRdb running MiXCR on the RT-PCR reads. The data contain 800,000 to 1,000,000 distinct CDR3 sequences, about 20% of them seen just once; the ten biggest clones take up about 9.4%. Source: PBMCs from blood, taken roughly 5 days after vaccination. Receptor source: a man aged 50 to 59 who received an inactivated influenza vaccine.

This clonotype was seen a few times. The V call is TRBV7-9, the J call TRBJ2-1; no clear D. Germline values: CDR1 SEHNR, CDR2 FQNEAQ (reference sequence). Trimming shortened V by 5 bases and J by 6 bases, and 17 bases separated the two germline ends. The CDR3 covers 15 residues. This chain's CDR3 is CASSPIRIGFNEQFF. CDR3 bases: TGTGCCAGCAGCCCTATAAGGATCGGTTTCAATGAGCAGTTCTTC.

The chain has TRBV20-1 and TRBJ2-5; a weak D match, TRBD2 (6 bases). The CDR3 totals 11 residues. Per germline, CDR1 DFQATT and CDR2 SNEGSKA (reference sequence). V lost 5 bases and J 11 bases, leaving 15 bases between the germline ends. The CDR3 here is CSAEGPGLQYF. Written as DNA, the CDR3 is TGCAGTGCTGAAGGGCCGGGACTTCAGTACTTC.

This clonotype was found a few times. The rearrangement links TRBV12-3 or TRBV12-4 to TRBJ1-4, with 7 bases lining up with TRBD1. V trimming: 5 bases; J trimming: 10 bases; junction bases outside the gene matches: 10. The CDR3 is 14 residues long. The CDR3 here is CASSPDREVGKLFF. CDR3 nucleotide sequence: TGTGCCAGCAGTCCTGACAGGGAGGTTGGAAAACTGTTTTTT.

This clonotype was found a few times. DNA of the CDR3: TGTGCCAGCAGCTTGCCCGCGGGGGCAATCCACGAGCAGTACTTC. It specifies CASSLPAGAIHEQYF. The rearrangement joins TRBV5-6 to TRBJ2-7, with D perhaps TRBD2 (7 bases). In germline, CDR1 is SGHDT, CDR2 YYEEEE. Trimming shortened V by 1 base and J by 5 bases, and 16 bases separated the two germline ends. This CDR3 has 15 residues. The whole variable domain, filled in from reference TRBV5-6 and TRBJ2-7, reads DAGVTQSPTHLIKTRGQQVTLRCSPKSGHDTVSWYQQALGQGPQFIFQYYEEEERQRGNFPDRFSGHQFPNYSSELNVNALLLGDSALYLCASSLPAGAIHEQYFGPGTRLTVT.

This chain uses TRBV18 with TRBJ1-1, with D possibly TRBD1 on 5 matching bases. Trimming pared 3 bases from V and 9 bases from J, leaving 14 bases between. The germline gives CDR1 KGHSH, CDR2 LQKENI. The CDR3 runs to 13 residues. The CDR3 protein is CASSPSDSRKAFF. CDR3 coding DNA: TGTGCCAGCTCACCTTCCGACAGCCGCAAAGCTTTCTTT.

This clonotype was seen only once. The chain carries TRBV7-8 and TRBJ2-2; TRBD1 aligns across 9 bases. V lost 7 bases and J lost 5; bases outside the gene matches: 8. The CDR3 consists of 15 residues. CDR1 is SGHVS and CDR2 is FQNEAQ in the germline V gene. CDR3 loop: CASTGGTGITGELFF. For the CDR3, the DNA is TGTGCCAGCACCGGGGGGACAGGGATAACCGGGGAGCTGTTTTTT. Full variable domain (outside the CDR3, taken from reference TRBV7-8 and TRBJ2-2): GAGVSQSPRYKVAKRGQDVALRCDPISGHVSLFWYQQALGQGPEFLTYFQNEAQLDKSGLPSDRFFAERPEGSVSTLKIQRTQQEDSAVYLCASTGGTGITGELFFGEGSRLTVL.

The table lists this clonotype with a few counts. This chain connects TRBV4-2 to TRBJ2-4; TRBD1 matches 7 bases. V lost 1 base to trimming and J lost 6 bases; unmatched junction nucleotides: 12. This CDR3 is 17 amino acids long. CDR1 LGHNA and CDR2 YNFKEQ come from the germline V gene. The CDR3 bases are TGTGCCAGCAGCCAAGGACTCCAGGGGGTCGCCTTAAACATTCAGTACTTC. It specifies CASSQGLQGVALNIQYF.

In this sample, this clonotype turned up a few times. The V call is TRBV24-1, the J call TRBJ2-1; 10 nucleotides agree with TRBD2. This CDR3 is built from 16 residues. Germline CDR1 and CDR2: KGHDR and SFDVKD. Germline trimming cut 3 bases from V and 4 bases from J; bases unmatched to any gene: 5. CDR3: CATSDLSGGDYNEQFF. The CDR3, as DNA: TGTGCCACCAGTGATCTGAGCGGGGGGGATTACAATGAGCAGTTCTTC.

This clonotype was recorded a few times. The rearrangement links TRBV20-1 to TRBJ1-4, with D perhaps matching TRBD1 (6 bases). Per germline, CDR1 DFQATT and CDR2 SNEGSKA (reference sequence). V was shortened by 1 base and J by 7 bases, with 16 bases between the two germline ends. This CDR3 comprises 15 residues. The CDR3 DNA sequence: TGCAGTGCTAGAGTTTTTGGGGGCTTGAGTGAAAAACTGTTTTTT. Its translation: CSARVFGGLSEKLFF.

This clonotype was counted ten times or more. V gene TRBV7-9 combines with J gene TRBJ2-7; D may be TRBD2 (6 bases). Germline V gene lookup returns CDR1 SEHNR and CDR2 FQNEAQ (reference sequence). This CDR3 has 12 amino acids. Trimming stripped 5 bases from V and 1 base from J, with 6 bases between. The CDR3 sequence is CASSAGSYEQYF. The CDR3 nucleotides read TGTGCCAGCAGCGCGGGATCCTACGAGCAGTACTTC.

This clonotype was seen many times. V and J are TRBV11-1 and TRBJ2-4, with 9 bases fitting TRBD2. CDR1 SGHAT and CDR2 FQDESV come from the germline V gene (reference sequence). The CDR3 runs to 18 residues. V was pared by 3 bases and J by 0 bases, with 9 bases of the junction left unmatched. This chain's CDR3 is CASSFGLAGKAAKNIQYF. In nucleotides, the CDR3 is TGTGCCAGCAGCTTCGGCCTAGCGGGAAAGGCAGCCAAAAACATTCAGTACTTC.

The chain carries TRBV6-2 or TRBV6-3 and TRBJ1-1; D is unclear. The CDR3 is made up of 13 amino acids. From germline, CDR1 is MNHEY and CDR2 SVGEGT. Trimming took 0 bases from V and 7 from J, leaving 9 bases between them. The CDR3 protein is CASSYSSGGEAFF. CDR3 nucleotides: TGTGCCAGCAGTTACTCGAGTGGCGGTGAAGCTTTCTTT.

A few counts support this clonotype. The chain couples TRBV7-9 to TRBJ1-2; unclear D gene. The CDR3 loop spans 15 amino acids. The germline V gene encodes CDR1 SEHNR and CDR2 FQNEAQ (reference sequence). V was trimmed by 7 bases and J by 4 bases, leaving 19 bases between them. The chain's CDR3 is CASTHDGVDGYGYTF. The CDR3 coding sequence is TGTGCCAGCACCCATGACGGGGTGGACGGCTATGGCTACACCTTC.

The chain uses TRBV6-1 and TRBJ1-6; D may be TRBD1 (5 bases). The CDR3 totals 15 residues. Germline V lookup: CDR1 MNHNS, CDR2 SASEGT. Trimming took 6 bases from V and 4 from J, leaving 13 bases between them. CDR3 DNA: TGTGCCAGCAGACGCGGGGACGTTTATAATTCACCCCTCCACTTT. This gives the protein CASRRGDVYNSPLHF.

CDR3 bases: TGCAGTGCACTCTGGACGGAGGCTGGAAACACCATATATTTT. Translation gives CSALWTEAGNTIYF. The chain combines TRBV20-1 with TRBJ1-3; D unclear. This CDR3 is 14 amino acids long. The V and J ends lost 6 bases and 2 bases respectively, with 14 bases between them. Germline CDR1 and CDR2: DFQATT and SNEGSKA (reference sequence).

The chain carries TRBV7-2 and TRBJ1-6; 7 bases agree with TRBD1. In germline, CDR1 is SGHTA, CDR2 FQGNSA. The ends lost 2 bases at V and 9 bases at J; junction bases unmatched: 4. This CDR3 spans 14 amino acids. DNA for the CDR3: TGTGCCAGCAGCTTAACCAGGGGGAGTTCACCCCTCCACTTT. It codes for CASSLTRGSSPLHF.

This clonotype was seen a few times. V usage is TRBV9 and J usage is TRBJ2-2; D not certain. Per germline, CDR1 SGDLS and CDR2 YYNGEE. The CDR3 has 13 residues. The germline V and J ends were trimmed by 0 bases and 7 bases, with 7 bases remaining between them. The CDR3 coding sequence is TGTGCCAGCAGCGTAGAAGGCGTCGGGGAGCTGTTTTTT. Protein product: CASSVEGVGELFF.

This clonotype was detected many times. CDR3 region: CASSLAGTVQETQYF. The CDR3 DNA follows: TGTGCCAGCAGCTTGGCGGGGACAGTTCAAGAGACCCAGTACTTC. The V and J genes are TRBV5-5 and TRBJ2-5; TRBD1 matches at 7 bases. V gave up 0 bases and J gave up 2 bases; unmatched junction bases: 4. CDR3 size: 15 residues. In germline, CDR1 is SGHKS, CDR2 YYEKEE (reference sequence).

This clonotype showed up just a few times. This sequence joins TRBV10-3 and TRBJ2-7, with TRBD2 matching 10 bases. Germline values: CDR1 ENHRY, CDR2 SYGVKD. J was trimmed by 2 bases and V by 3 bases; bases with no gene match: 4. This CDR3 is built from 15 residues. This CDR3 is CAISELAGPTYEQYF. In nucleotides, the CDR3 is TGTGCCATCAGTGAACTAGCGGGGCCCACCTACGAGCAGTACTTC.

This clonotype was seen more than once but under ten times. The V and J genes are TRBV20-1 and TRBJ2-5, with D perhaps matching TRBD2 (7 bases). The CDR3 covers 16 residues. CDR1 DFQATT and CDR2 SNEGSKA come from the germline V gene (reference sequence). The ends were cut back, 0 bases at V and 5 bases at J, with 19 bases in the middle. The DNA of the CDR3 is TGCAGTGCTAGAGATGAAGGGGGGGGGCCGCGGGAGACCCAGTACTTC. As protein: CSARDEGGGPRETQYF.